One and the same sample provided the 13 T cell receptor beta chains below, sequenced in a study of T cells after yellow fever vaccination. MiXCR, run by TCRdb on the 5' RACE reads, gives a single entry per CDR3 protein. The table has about 580,000 distinct CDR3 sequences, 17% seen once. The sample in question was PBMCs, obtained roughly 5 days after the first yellow fever vaccination. These receptors originate from a man between 18 and 29 years old who received the YFV17D yellow fever vaccine.

The J gene is TRBJ2-5, the V gene TRBV19; D tentatively reads TRBD1 or TRBD2 (6 bases each). The CDR3 totals 17 residues. With 4 bases removed from V and 2 bases from J, the gap between germline ends came to 20 bases. In germline, CDR1 is LNHDA, CDR2 SQIVND (reference sequence). The CDR3 DNA reads TGTGCCAGTAGTAGTTTAGGCCGGGGGCCTAGGCAAGAGACCCAGTACTTC. As protein: CASSSLGRGPRQETQYF.

Only a few counts were recorded for this clonotype. J is TRBJ2-1 and V is TRBV10-3; TRBD1 aligns across 8 bases. V lost 10 bases and J lost 2; bases outside the gene matches: 10. The CDR3 contains 15 residues. Germline values: CDR1 ENHRY, CDR2 SYGVKD. CDR3 nucleotides: TGTGCCACAAAAATTGTACAGGGGGCCTACAATGAGCAGTTCTTC. Amino acid sequence: CATKIVQGAYNEQFF.

The chain recombines TRBV7-3 with TRBJ2-3; 10 nucleotides align to TRBD2. Germline V gives CDR1 SGHTA, CDR2 FQGTGA. The CDR3 has 15 residues. Trimming removed 5 bases from V and 6 bases from J; junction bases left unmatched: 8. CDR3 in DNA: TGTGCCAGCAGCCCCAGCGGGGGGGGGGCGGATACGCAGTATTTT. Its translation is CASSPSGGGADTQYF.

The chain couples TRBV5-1 to TRBJ2-1; D assignment may be TRBD1 or TRBD2 (6 bases each). With 0 bases removed from V and 3 bases from J, the gap between germline ends came to 10 bases. CDR3 length: 15 amino acids. Germline V CDR1 and CDR2: SGHRS, YFSETQ. CDR3 amino acids: CASSLVGGHYNEQFF. DNA for the CDR3: TGCGCCAGCAGCTTGGTGGGGGGACACTACAATGAGCAGTTCTTC. Full variable domain (missing parts from reference TRBV5-1 and TRBJ2-1): KAGVTQTPRYLIKTRGQQVTLSCSPISGHRSVSWYQQTPGQGLQFLFEYFSETQRNKGNFPGRFSGRQFSNSRSEMNVSTLELGDSALYLCASSLVGGHYNEQFFGPGTRLTVL.

The J gene is TRBJ1-5, the V gene TRBV20-1; D is perhaps TRBD1 (5 bases). CDR3 length equals 15 residues. V lost 6 bases and J lost 4, with 19 bases in between. Germline CDR1 and CDR2: DFQATT and SNEGSKA (reference sequence). Written as DNA, the CDR3 is TGCAGTGCAACAACCCCCGGGACCGTTAATCAGCCCCAGCATTTT. It encodes CSATTPGTVNQPQHF.

This chain uses TRBV4-1 with TRBJ1-1, with D unclear. Per the germline V gene, CDR1 is MGHRA and CDR2 is YSYEKL. V lost 1 base, J lost 3 bases, and 6 bases lay in between. The CDR3 runs 13 residues. The CDR3 spells CASSQVGDTEAFF. CDR3 nucleotides: TGCGCCAGCAGCCAAGTTGGGGACACTGAAGCTTTCTTT.

This clonotype was recorded a few times. The V and J genes are TRBV4-3 and TRBJ1-4; D ambiguous. This CDR3 region has 13 residues. Between the trimmed V and J ends, which lost 3 bases and 8 bases, there was a span of 10 bases. CDR1 is LGHNA and CDR2 is YSLEER in the germline V gene. This CDR3 reads CASSQHEREKLFF. DNA for the CDR3: TGCGCCAGCAGCCAGCACGAGAGGGAAAAACTGTTTTTT.

The chain recombines TRBV29-1 with TRBJ1-1; the D gene is possibly TRBD1 (6 bases). Deletions cut 4 bases from V and 4 bases from J, with 10 bases between. Germline V gene sequence: CDR1 SQVTM, CDR2 ANQGSEA. The CDR3 runs to 12 residues. The chain's CDR3 is CSVANRATEAFF. The CDR3, as DNA: TGCAGCGTTGCCAACAGGGCCACTGAAGCTTTCTTT.

This clonotype was recorded a few times. The chain joins TRBV5-1 to TRBJ2-3; D unclear. Trimming shortened V by 2 bases and J by 0 bases, and 7 bases separated the two germline ends. There are 14 residues in the CDR3. CDR1 is SGHRS and CDR2 is YFSETQ in the germline V gene. Here the CDR3 DNA reads TGCGCCAGCAGCTTCGGCCCCAGCACAGATACGCAGTATTTT. Amino acids: CASSFGPSTDTQYF.

J is TRBJ2-5 and V is TRBV6-2 or TRBV6-3, with D perhaps TRBD1 or TRBD2 (5 bases each). Per germline, CDR1 MNHEY and CDR2 SVGEGT. Deletions cut 6 bases from V and 1 base from J, with 9 bases between. The CDR3 spans 13 residues. CDR3 coding DNA: TGTGCCAGCAGGGGGGAAAGCCAAGAGACCCAGTACTTC. Amino acid sequence: CASRGESQETQYF.

This rearrangement joins TRBV7-9 to TRBJ1-3; TRBD1 agrees at 9 bases. The CDR3 spans 13 residues. CDR1 SEHNR and CDR2 FQNEAQ come from the germline V gene (reference sequence). Unmatched junction bases numbered 5, after V lost 3 bases and J lost 11 bases. CDR3 nucleotides: TGTGCCAGCAGCTTCCGGACAGGGGAGGCCATATATTTT. Protein: CASSFRTGEAIYF.

The chain combines TRBV20-1 with TRBJ1-5, with unresolved D. Germline CDR1 is DFQATT and CDR2 is SNEGSKA (reference sequence). This CDR3 comprises 14 residues. Trimming removed 4 bases from V and 4 bases from J, with 14 bases in between. The CDR3: CSAKIMGFNQPQHF. The CDR3 nucleotides read TGCAGTGCTAAGATTATGGGGTTTAATCAGCCCCAGCATTTT.

The rearrangement links TRBV4-1 to TRBJ2-7; 10 nucleotides match TRBD1. Germline assignment: CDR1 MGHRA and CDR2 YSYEKL. CDR3 length: 16 residues. The trim removed 1 base at V and 3 bases at J, leaving 6 bases unmatched. DNA for the CDR3: TGCGCCAGCAGCCAAGTGGCCGGGACAGGGGACTACGAGCAGTACTTC. It encodes CASSQVAGTGDYEQYF.